The rows below give T cell receptor beta chains drawn from one sample of a study of blood T cell repertoires in COVID-19. Profiling relied on immunoSEQ multiplex PCR, and the TCRdb table lists in-frame clones only, not all of them. The profile covers tens of thousands of clones, with more than 65% appearing a single time and 0.65% to 0.9% taken by the ten largest. Material: peripheral blood. These TCRs come from a woman in her 70s with acute or convalescent COVID-19. The CDR3 runs from the conserved cysteine through the conserved F or W. The D gene is left open where the match is weak. A row's size may be missing; if present it is once, few, many or a size class.

V gene	J gene	D gene	clone size	CDR3 DNA	CDR3 protein
TRBV28	TRBJ2-5	.	.	TGTGCCAGCAGTCCGACCGGGGAGACCCAGTACTTC	CASSPTGETQYF
TRBV6-6	TRBJ2-1	.	.	TGTGCGATTCATGCGGGGAGGCACAATGAGCAGTTCTTC	CAIHAGRHNEQFF
TRBV7-2	TRBJ1-2	.	.	TGTGCCAGCAGCTTGCAGGGCGGCTATGGCTACACCTTC	CASSLQGGYGYTF
TRBV2	TRBJ1-3	.	.	TGTGCCAGCAGCTCGGACACGATCCTGGGAAACACCATATATTTT	CASSSDTILGNTIYF
TRBV5-1	TRBJ1-1	TRBD1	.	TGCGCCAGCAGCCACGAACCGGGACAGAGCTTCACTGAAGCTTTCTTT	CASSHEPGQSFTEAFF
TRBV4-1	TRBJ2-3	.	.	TGCGCCAGCAGCCAAGCTCCCGGGGTAACCCGCACAGATACGCAGTATTTT	CASSQAPGVTRTDTQYF
TRBV25-1	TRBJ2-3	.	.	TGTGCCAGCAGTGAAAAGGTCGAGGCCTACACAGATACGCAGTATTTT	CASSEKVEAYTDTQYF
TRBV24-1	TRBJ2-1	.	.	TGTGCCACCAGCCAGACAGGCTATGAGCAGTTCTTC	CATSQTGYEQFF
TRBV7-2	TRBJ1-1	.	.	TGTGCCAGCAGCTTTTCTATGAACACTGAAGCTTTCTTT	CASSFSMNTEAFF
TRBV2	TRBJ2-5	TRBD1	once	TGTGCCAGTAGACAGGGGGTGAAGGAGACCCAGTACTTC	CASRQGVKETQYF
TRBV7-2	TRBJ2-1	TRBD1	.	TGTGCCAGCAGCCCATTACGGACAGGGGTATACAATGAGCAGTTCTTC	CASSPLRTGVYNEQFF
TRBV19	TRBJ1-4	TRBD1	.	TGTGCCAGTAGTCCCCCAGAGGGACAGGGGACAACTAATGAAAAACTGTTTTTT	CASSPPEGQGTTNEKLFF
TRBV7-2	TRBJ2-7	TRBD1	few	TGTGCCAGCAGCTTAGGAAGCGGCAGACAGGGCCACGAGCAGTACTTC	CASSLGSGRQGHEQYF
TRBV3-1/TRBV3-2	TRBJ2-3	.	.	TGTGCCAGCAGCCAAGTGGCGGGCACAGATACGCAGTATTTT	CASSQVAGTDTQYF
TRBV24-1	TRBJ2-3	TRBD2	.	TGTGCCACCAGTGATAGCGGGGGGGTCACAGATACGCAGTATTTT	CATSDSGGVTDTQYF
TRBV10-3	TRBJ1-2	TRBD1	.	TGTGCCATCAGTGAGACAGGGGGAGTCGGTGGCTACACCTTC	CAISETGGVGGYTF
TRBV5-1	TRBJ2-1	TRBD2	.	TGCGCCAGCAGCTCGGGAGGTGAGCAGTTCTTC	CASSSGGEQFF
TRBV5-8	TRBJ2-1	TRBD1	.	TGTGCCAGCAGCCCGAAGGGACAGAGTTACAATGAGCAGTTCTTC	CASSPKGQSYNEQFF
TRBV28	TRBJ2-7	TRBD1	.	TGTGCCAGCAGTTCCAGGGGGTCCGCAGCCTACGAGCAGTACTTC	CASSSRGSAAYEQYF
TRBV3-1/TRBV3-2	TRBJ2-7	TRBD1	.	TGTGCCTGCGAAAAAGGGACAGGGTCACGGGAGCAGTACTTC	CACEKGTGSREQYF
TRBV5-1	TRBJ2-3	.	once	TGCGCCAGCAGCACGACGGGGGACACAGATACGCAGTATTTT	CASSTTGDTDTQYF
TRBV28	TRBJ2-5	TRBD1	.	TGTGCCAGCAGTTTATTTGGACAGGGCGACCAAGAGACCCAGTACTTC	CASSLFGQGDQETQYF
TRBV29-1	TRBJ1-2	TRBD1	.	TGCAGCGTTGGACAGGGGGGAGACTATGGCTACACCTTC	CSVGQGGDYGYTF
TRBV11-3	TRBJ2-1	TRBD2	.	TGTGCCAGCAGCTTAGGCGGGGGGAGTAACAATGAGCAGTTCTTC	CASSLGGGSNNEQFF
TRBV7-6	TRBJ2-1	.	.	TGTGCCAGCAGCTTTCACCAGGGAAGGGTTGGTGAGCAGTTCTTC	CASSFHQGRVGEQFF
TRBV5-1	TRBJ1-5	.	.	TGCGCCAGCAGCTTGATGGGGGGGGAAAATCAGCCCCAGCATTTT	CASSLMGGENQPQHF
TRBV10-3	TRBJ2-1	TRBD2	.	TGTGCCACCAGGGACCCGGGACTACCCTACAATGAGCAGTTCTTC	CATRDPGLPYNEQFF
TRBV20-1	TRBJ2-6	.	.	TGCAGTGCTGAGACAGGTGCCGTCCTGACTTTC	CSAETGAVLTF
TRBV14	TRBJ2-1	.	.	TGTGCCAGCAGCCACGCCCTGGGGGGGCCCAATGAGCAGTTCTTC	CASSHALGGPNEQFF
TRBV18	TRBJ2-5	.	.	TGTGCCAGCTTACAACGGGGTTTTGGACAAGAGACCCAGTACTTC	CASLQRGFGQETQYF
TRBV7-3	TRBJ2-2	.	.	TGTGCCAGCAGCTTAAGGGGGGTAGGCACCGGGGAGCTGTTTTTT	CASSLRGVGTGELFF
TRBV19	TRBJ1-5	.	once	TGTGCCAGTAGTATTACTCCTCAGCCCCAGCATTTT	CASSITPQPQHF
TRBV4-1	TRBJ1-6	.	.	TGCGCCAGCAGCCAGATGGGGGGGCACTCACCCCTCCACTTT	CASSQMGGHSPLHF
TRBV5-1	TRBJ2-7	.	.	TGCGCCAGCAGCTTTCTTAGTTCAGGGCACTACGAGCAGTACTTC	CASSFLSSGHYEQYF
TRBV7-6	TRBJ2-1	TRBD1	.	TGTGCCAGCAGCTTAGCGGGACAGGGTCATAATGAGCAGTTCTTC	CASSLAGQGHNEQFF
TRBV6-6	TRBJ1-3	.	.	TGTGCCAGCAGTCACGGGGGTTCTGGAAACACCATATATTTT	CASSHGGSGNTIYF
TRBV9	TRBJ1-4	TRBD1	.	TGTGCCAGCAGCACCCGGACAGGGAGTGAAAAACTGTTTTTT	CASSTRTGSEKLFF
TRBV5-6	TRBJ1-6	TRBD1	.	TGTGCCAGCAGCCCCCCCGGGACAGATTCTTCACCCCTCCACTTT	CASSPPGTDSSPLHF
TRBV5-1	TRBJ1-5	TRBD1	.	TGCGCCAGCAGCCCACAGGGGGTCCCTAGCAATCAGCCCCAGCATTTT	CASSPQGVPSNQPQHF
TRBV18	TRBJ2-5	.	few	TGTGCCAGCTCGTCCGCACCTCTACGCCAAGAGACCCAGTACTTC	CASSSAPLRQETQYF
TRBV3-1/TRBV3-2	TRBJ1-2	TRBD1	.	TGTGCCAGCCGACCGACAGGGTTCGACTATGGCTACACCTTC	CASRPTGFDYGYTF
TRBV10-3	TRBJ2-5	TRBD2	.	TGTGCCATCAAGGCGGGAGCGTCGGGGGAGACCCAGTACTTC	CAIKAGASGETQYF
TRBV30	TRBJ1-2	.	.	TGTGCCGGTCCCACAGGGAACTATGGCTACACCTTC	CAGPTGNYGYTF
TRBV18	TRBJ1-3	.	.	TGTGCCAGCTCACCACCGGGCAGCTCTGGAAACACCATATATTTT	CASSPPGSSGNTIYF
TRBV2	TRBJ2-5	TRBD1	.	TGTGCCAGCAGTGGGACAGGTCTAGGGAGCCAAGAGACCCAGTACTTC	CASSGTGLGSQETQYF
TRBV7-7	TRBJ2-1	.	.	TGTGCTAGCAGCCTAAGCCTGAATAATGAGCAGTTCTTC	CASSLSLNNEQFF